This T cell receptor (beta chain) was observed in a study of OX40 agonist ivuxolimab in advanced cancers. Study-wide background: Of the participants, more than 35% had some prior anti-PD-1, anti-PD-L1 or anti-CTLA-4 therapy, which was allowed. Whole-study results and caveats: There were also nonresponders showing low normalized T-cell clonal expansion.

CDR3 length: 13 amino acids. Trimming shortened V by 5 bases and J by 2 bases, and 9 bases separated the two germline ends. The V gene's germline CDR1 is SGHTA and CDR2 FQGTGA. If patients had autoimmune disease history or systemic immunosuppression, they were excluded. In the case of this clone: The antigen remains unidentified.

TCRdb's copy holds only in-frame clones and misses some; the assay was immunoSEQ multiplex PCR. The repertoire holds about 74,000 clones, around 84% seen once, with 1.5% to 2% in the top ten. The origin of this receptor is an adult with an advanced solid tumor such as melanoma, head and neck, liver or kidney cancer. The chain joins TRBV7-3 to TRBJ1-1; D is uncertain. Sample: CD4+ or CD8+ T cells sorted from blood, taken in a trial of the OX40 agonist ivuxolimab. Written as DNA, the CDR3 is TGTGCCAGCAGCCCTGGTCGAAACACTGAAGCTTTCTTT. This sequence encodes CASSPGRNTEAFF.